This TCR beta chain appears in the sequencing data of a study of cytomegalovirus exposure and HLA in healthy donors. Both 60 Vbeta primers and 13 Jbeta primers went into the PCR. The data were produced by immunoSEQ multiplex PCR, yet TCRdb's version contains in-frame clones alone and is incomplete. Among fewer than 200,000 clones listed, about 80% were seen once. Trimming at V came to 3 bases and at J to 5 bases, leaving 8 bases not matched to a gene. The germline V gene has CDR1 SGHTA and CDR2 FQGNSA. CDR3 length: 16 residues. This clonotype originated in a boy between 10 and 17 years old in good health and CMV-seronegative. The genes are TRBV7-2 and TRBJ2-2, with 8 bases identical to TRBD1. The sample was PBMCs. DNA of the CDR3: TGTGCCAGCAGCTTGACGACAGGGGCTTGGACCGGGGAGCTGTTTTTT. It is translated as CASSLTTGAWTGELFF. Full variable domain (remainder filled in from reference TRBV7-2 and TRBJ2-2): GAGVSQSPSNKVTEKGKDVELRCDPISGHTALYWYRQSLGQGLEFLIYFQGNSAPDKSGLPSDRFSAERTGGSVSTLTIQRTQQEDSAVYLCASSLTTGAWTGELFFGEGSRLTVL.